These 7 T cell receptor beta chains originate from one sample sequenced in a study of PD-L1 blockade in urothelial cancer. Using immunoSEQ multiplex PCR, the repertoire was profiled, and TCRdb retains in-frame clones only, with some absent. The sample has 75,000 to 95,000 clones, around four fifths seen once. The time point: pretreatment peripheral blood. Sequencing was performed on PBMCs, taken around atezolizumab (anti-PD-L1) treatment. The receptors derive from a man aged 40-49 years with urothelial cancer.

J is TRBJ1-3 and V is TRBV29-1; no clear D gene. Deletions cut 5 bases from V and 0 bases from J, with 11 bases between. Germline V gives CDR1 SQVTM, CDR2 ANQGSEA. The CDR3 runs 14 residues. The CDR3 DNA follows: TGCAGCGTTACCCCGGGGAGCTCTGGAAACACCATATATTTT. This gives the protein CSVTPGSSGNTIYF.

This chain joins TRBV27 and TRBJ2-1; possibly TRBD2 for D (5 bases). The CDR3 sequence is 15 residues long. Germline CDR1 is MNHEY and CDR2 is SMNVEV (reference sequence). The V and J ends lost 3 bases and 5 bases respectively, with 14 bases between them. The CDR3 DNA reads as TGTGCCAGCAGTTTGTGGGAAGGAGGCGACAATGAGCAGTTCTTC. Its translation: CASSLWEGGDNEQFF.

The J gene is TRBJ2-3, the V gene TRBV7-6; tentative D call: TRBD2 (6 bases). V was trimmed by 0 bases and J by 2 bases, leaving 9 bases between them. Germline V gene sequence: CDR1 SGHVS, CDR2 FNYEAQ. The CDR3 loop spans 15 amino acids. The CDR3 spells CASSLAVAATDTQYF. The CDR3 nucleotides are TGTGCCAGCAGCTTAGCGGTAGCGGCCACAGATACGCAGTATTTT.

This chain links TRBV6-5 with TRBJ2-7; 10 bases match TRBD1. The CDR3 consists of 15 residues. With V trimmed by 6 bases and J by 5 bases, 10 bases remained unmatched. From germline, CDR1 is MNHEY and CDR2 SVGAGI. The CDR3, as DNA: TGTGCCAGCAGCCCACCGGGACAGGGGCTCAACGAGCAGTACTTC. It codes for CASSPPGQGLNEQYF.

The CDR3 loop is CASSRGRDYTGELFF. The CDR3 coding sequence is TGTGCCAGTAGTAGAGGCAGGGACTATACCGGGGAGCTGTTTTTT. The V call is TRBV19, the J call TRBJ2-2; 7 bases line up with TRBD2. The germline CDR1 and CDR2 sequences are LNHDA and SQIVND (reference sequence). The junction had 7 bases not matched to a gene; V was cut back by 4 bases and J by 5 bases. This CDR3 contains 15 residues.

The chain carries TRBV6-5 and TRBJ2-1; tentative D call: TRBD2 (6 bases). CDR1 MNHEY and CDR2 SVGAGI come from the germline V gene. The CDR3 covers 14 residues. V was trimmed by 6 bases and J by 2 bases, leaving 11 bases between them. CDR3 in amino acids: CASSEGTPYNEQFF. In DNA form, the CDR3 reads TGTGCCAGCAGCGAGGGGACTCCCTACAATGAGCAGTTCTTC.

The chain links TRBV2 to TRBJ2-1; 10 nucleotides align to TRBD2. The ends lost 6 bases at V and 7 bases at J; junction bases unmatched: 12. The length of the CDR3 is 16 residues. Looked up from germline, CDR1 is SNHLY and CDR2 is FYNNEI. The DNA for the CDR3 is TGTGCCAGCAGCCGTTTCACTAGCGGGGAGGGGAATGAGCAGTTCTTC. Amino acids: CASSRFTSGEGNEQFF.